One sample yielded the 9 T cell receptor beta chains listed below, sequenced in a study of blood T cell repertoires in COVID-19. Clones were sequenced by immunoSEQ multiplex PCR, and TCRdb holds only the in-frame ones, with some missing. The sample consists of under 300,000 clones, roughly 86% of them appearing once. Sequencing used PBMCs or T cells enriched from blood (not recorded which). All receptors come from a woman between 25 and 40 years old who had recovered from COVID-19.

This chain connects TRBV19 to TRBJ1-1; D gene unclear. With 6 bases removed from V and 0 bases from J, the gap between germline ends came to 17 bases. There are 16 residues in the CDR3. Per germline, CDR1 LNHDA and CDR2 SQIVND (reference sequence). CDR3 in amino acids: CASSTGGWQLNTEAFF. The CDR3 coding sequence is TGTGCCAGTAGCACCGGAGGGTGGCAATTGAACACTGAAGCTTTCTTT.

The J gene is TRBJ1-1, the V gene TRBV5-1, with D maybe TRBD1 (6 bases). The length of the CDR3 is 16 residues. CDR1 and CDR2 (germline): SGHRS, YFSETQ. V lost 0 bases and J lost 3, with 15 bases in between. CDR3 region: CASSLDPTGIDTEAFF. The CDR3 DNA reads as TGCGCCAGCAGCTTGGACCCTACAGGGATTGACACTGAAGCTTTCTTT.

The CDR3 DNA is TGTGCCAGCAGGACAGGGTTAGTAACTGAAGCTTTCTTT. Protein sequence: CASRTGLVTEAFF. The chain recombines TRBV7-2 with TRBJ1-1, with 7 bases that match TRBD1. Germline V gene lookup returns CDR1 SGHTA and CDR2 FQGNSA. V gave up 6 bases and J gave up 5 bases; unmatched junction bases: 6. This CDR3 has 13 amino acids.

The V gene is TRBV7-3, the J gene TRBJ2-2; D is undetermined. CDR3 length equals 15 residues. Germline CDR1 SGHTA, CDR2 FQGTGA. The V gene lost 0 bases and the J gene lost 0 bases, with 5 bases spanning the gap. The CDR3 is CASSLTTSNTGELFF. In nucleotides, the CDR3 is TGTGCCAGCAGCTTAACGACATCGAACACCGGGGAGCTGTTTTTT.

The chain carries TRBV5-4 and TRBJ2-5, with D hard to call. The length of the CDR3 is 13 residues. Germline CDR1 and CDR2: SGHNT and YYREEE (reference sequence). Trimming stripped 0 bases from V and 5 bases from J, with 8 bases between. In nucleotides, the CDR3 is TGTGCCAGCAGCTTGGGAGCGATGGAGACCCAGTACTTC. Translated, it gives CASSLGAMETQYF.

This chain links TRBV7-6 with TRBJ2-7, with TRBD1 matching over 7 bases. Germline lookup yields CDR1 SGHVS and CDR2 FNYEAQ. The length of the CDR3 is 15 residues. J was trimmed by 4 bases and V by 0 bases; bases with no gene match: 6. The CDR3 sequence is CASSLAYRGPYEQYF. CDR3 DNA sequence: TGTGCCAGCAGCTTAGCCTACAGGGGACCTTACGAGCAGTACTTC.

This chain uses TRBV19 with TRBJ2-2; 8 positions agree with TRBD1. This CDR3 contains 15 residues. V lost 8 bases, J lost 4 bases, and 9 bases stayed unmatched. Per germline, CDR1 LNHDA and CDR2 SQIVND (reference sequence). CDR3 region: CASLPGGEVTGELFF. DNA of the CDR3: TGTGCCAGTTTACCAGGGGGCGAGGTCACCGGGGAGCTGTTTTTT.

The J gene is TRBJ1-2, the V gene TRBV27; TRBD1 aligns across 12 bases. Germline-derived CDR1 and CDR2 are MNHEY and SMNVEV (reference sequence). The V and J ends lost 3 bases and 3 bases, in that order; junction bases with no gene match: 8. The length of the CDR3 is 17 residues. The CDR3 DNA sequence: TGTGCCAGCAGTTTTAGGGACAGGGGGCGAGATTACTATGGCTACACCTTC. Its translation: CASSFRDRGRDYYGYTF.

The chain couples TRBV30 to TRBJ1-2; D not resolved. Germline values: CDR1 GTSNPN, CDR2 SVGIG (reference sequence). The CDR3 sequence is 14 residues long. The V gene lost 2 bases and the J gene lost 4 bases, with 14 bases spanning the gap. CDR3 in amino acids: CAWSNREDGYGYTF. Here the CDR3 DNA reads TGTGCCTGGAGTAACCGGGAGGATGGCTATGGCTACACCTTC.